The present entry profiles one T cell receptor (beta chain) with its context. Antigen specificity is unknown. V lost 4 bases and J lost 2, with 15 bases in between. Germline CDR1 KGHSH, CDR2 LQKENI. This CDR3 comprises 15 residues. Construction of the TCRbeta library involved unique molecular identifiers. TCRdb re-derived calls from the PCR reads in MiXCR, one entry per CDR3 protein. The sample has about 580,000 distinct CDR3 sequences, roughly 23% seen once; the top ten hold roughly 13%. The data stem from a study of T-cell reconstitution after alpha-beta-depleted transplantation in children. Study conclusions and caveats: Some patients' high day-60 TCRbeta diversity was attributed to recipient cells surviving conditioning. After one year, T-cell counts and TCRbeta diversity mostly came from new T cells. Expanded graft clones numbering several hundred reportedly gave rise to alpha-beta T cells about two months after transplant.

The source was PBMCs, mostly from graft donor cells, collected 360 days after TCRalphabeta/CD19-depleted stem cell transplant. V usage is TRBV18 and J usage is TRBJ2-7; D gene ambiguous. This receptor was taken from a boy under two years old who had a stem cell transplant for acute myeloid leukemia, so the T cells may come from the graft donor. The CDR3 region is CASSRSPTETYEQYF. For the CDR3, the DNA is TGTGCCAGCTCACGCTCGCCGACGGAGACCTACGAGCAGTACTTC.